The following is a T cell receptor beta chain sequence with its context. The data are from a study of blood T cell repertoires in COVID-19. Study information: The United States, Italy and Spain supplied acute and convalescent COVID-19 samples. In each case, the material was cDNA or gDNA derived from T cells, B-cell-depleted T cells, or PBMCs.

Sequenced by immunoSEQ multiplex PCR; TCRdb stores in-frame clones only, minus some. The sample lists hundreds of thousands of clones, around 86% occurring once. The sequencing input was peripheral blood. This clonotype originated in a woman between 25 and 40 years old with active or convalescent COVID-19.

The CDR3 DNA sequence: TGCGCCAGCAGCCAAGAAGGCGAGGGAACCTACGAGCAGTACTTC. This codes for CASSQEGEGTYEQYF. This rearrangement joins TRBV4-1 to TRBJ2-7; the D gene is possibly TRBD2 (5 bases). The CDR3 spans 15 residues. V gave up 0 bases and J gave up 2 bases, with 11 bases separating them. CDR1 MGHRA and CDR2 YSYEKL come from the germline V gene.